This T cell receptor (beta chain) emerged from a study of blood T cell repertoires in COVID-19. The germline V gene encodes CDR1 KGHDR and CDR2 SFDVKD. The length of the CDR3 is 14 residues. With 1 base removed from V and 6 bases from J, the gap between germline ends came to 9 bases. The repertoire was sequenced with immunoSEQ multiplex PCR; TCRdb's copy has only in-frame clones and lacks some. The sample records about 250,000 clones, approximately 85% being singletons. This clone was recorded only once. The chain employs TRBV24-1 and TRBJ2-1; no clear D gene. Sequencing was carried out using PBMCs or T cells enriched from blood (not recorded which). The receptor comes from a woman in her 30s who had recovered from COVID-19. In nucleotides, the CDR3 is TGTGCCACCAGTGATTTCGGTCCAGGCAATGAGCAGTTCTTC. Translated, it gives CATSDFGPGNEQFF.